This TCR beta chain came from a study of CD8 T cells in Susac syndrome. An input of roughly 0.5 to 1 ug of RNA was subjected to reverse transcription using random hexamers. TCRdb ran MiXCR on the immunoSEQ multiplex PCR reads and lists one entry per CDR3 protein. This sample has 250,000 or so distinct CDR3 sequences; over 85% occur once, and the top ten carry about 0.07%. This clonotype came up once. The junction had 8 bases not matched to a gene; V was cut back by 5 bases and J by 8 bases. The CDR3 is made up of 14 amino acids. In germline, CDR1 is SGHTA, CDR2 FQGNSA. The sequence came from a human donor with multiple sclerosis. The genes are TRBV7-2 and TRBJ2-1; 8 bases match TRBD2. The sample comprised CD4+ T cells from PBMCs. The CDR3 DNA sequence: TGTGCCAGCAGCCCCGGACTAGCCGGGGATGAGCAGTTCTTC. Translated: CASSPGLAGDEQFF.